Listed here are 25 T cell receptor beta chains from one sample, sequenced in a study of cytomegalovirus exposure and HLA in healthy donors. Amplification used 60 Vbeta primers and 13 Jbeta primers. Profiling relied on immunoSEQ multiplex PCR, and the TCRdb table lists in-frame clones only, not all of them. The data show more than 110,000 clones, about 80% seen once. The material sequenced was PBMCs. Every receptor here comes from a man aged 25 to 45 in good health and CMV-seropositive.

This chain links TRBV28 with TRBJ2-5; a possible D gene is TRBD2 (7 bases). V lost 3 bases and J lost 6, with 14 bases in between. Per germline, CDR1 MDHEN and CDR2 SYDVKM. The CDR3 is 14 amino acids. CDR3 residues: CASSLSGGGKTQYF. As DNA, the CDR3 is TGTGCCAGCAGTTTGTCGGGGGGCGGAAAGACCCAGTACTTC.

This chain uses TRBV27 with TRBJ1-4; 9 positions match TRBD1. V trimming: 6 bases; J trimming: 7 bases; junction bases outside the gene matches: 6. This CDR3 is 14 amino acids long. Germline V gives CDR1 MNHEY, CDR2 SMNVEV (reference sequence). The CDR3 spells CASSKDRGGEKLFF. The CDR3, as DNA: TGTGCCAGCAGCAAGGACAGGGGTGGTGAAAAACTGTTTTTT.

The V and J genes are TRBV7-9 and TRBJ2-3; 13 nucleotides match TRBD2. The germline V gene has CDR1 SEHNR and CDR2 FQNEAQ (reference sequence). The V and J ends lost 5 bases and 4 bases, in that order; junction bases with no gene match: 6. The CDR3 consists of 16 residues. As DNA, the CDR3 is TGTGCCAGCAGCCCCAGGACTAGCGGGAGCCCAGATACGCAGTATTTT. Encoded protein: CASSPRTSGSPDTQYF.

The chain is built from TRBV5-1 and TRBJ2-7, with a tentative D call TRBD2 (5 bases). Germline CDR1 and CDR2: SGHRS and YFSETQ. The CDR3 has 16 amino acids. V lost 0 bases to trimming and J lost 0 bases, with 13 bases between them. The CDR3 region is CASSLVYGMSSYEQYF. The CDR3 region has the DNA TGCGCCAGCAGCTTGGTTTACGGGATGAGCTCCTACGAGCAGTACTTC.

CDR3 loop: CSVEGSQETQYF. The CDR3 nucleotides are TGCAGCGTTGAGGGCAGCCAAGAGACCCAGTACTTC. The chain links TRBV29-1 to TRBJ2-5; D is uncertain. Trimming pared 3 bases from V and 1 base from J, leaving 6 bases between. Germline V CDR1 and CDR2: SQVTM, ANQGSEA. The CDR3 runs to 12 residues.

The V and J genes are TRBV11-3 and TRBJ2-7; 10 bases are shared with TRBD1. V lost 3 bases and J lost 7; bases outside the gene matches: 9. The germline gives CDR1 SGHNT, CDR2 YENEEA. The CDR3 is 15 residues long. The CDR3 DNA sequence: TGTGCCAGCAGCTTGGGCCGACAGGGGGCTCAGGAGCAGTACTTC. Translated, it gives CASSLGRQGAQEQYF.

This clone is a singleton in its sample. The chain carries TRBV7-9 and TRBJ2-5; 9 bases match TRBD2. The V gene end was trimmed by 1 base and the J gene end by 5 bases; junction bases not matched to a gene: 8. From germline, CDR1 is SEHNR and CDR2 FQNEAQ (reference sequence). The CDR3 has 16 residues. CDR3 sequence reads: CASSLEGTSQRETQYF. The CDR3 nucleotides read TGTGCCAGCAGCTTAGAAGGGACTAGCCAAAGGGAGACCCAGTACTTC.

This chain uses TRBV6-5 with TRBJ2-1; the D gene is possibly TRBD2 (6 bases). Germline CDR1 reads MNHEY; CDR2 reads SVGAGI. The CDR3 loop spans 12 amino acids. Trimming stripped 6 bases from V and 12 bases from J, with 15 bases between. CDR3 nucleotides: TGTGCCAGCAGCCCGGCGGGGATTGGGCAGTTCTTC. Translating it yields CASSPAGIGQFF.

The J gene is TRBJ1-2, the V gene TRBV19, with a tentative D call TRBD1 (6 bases). Germline V gene data show CDR1 as LNHDA and CDR2 as SQIVND (reference sequence). Trimming removed 3 bases at V and 4 bases at J, with 12 bases between. The CDR3 has 14 residues. The CDR3 region has the DNA TGTGCCAGTAGTATCCCGGACAGACTCTATGGCTACACCTTC. Translated, it gives CASSIPDRLYGYTF.

The chain is built from TRBV5-4 and TRBJ2-3; TRBD2 might be the D (7 bases). V lost 7 bases to trimming and J lost 6 bases, with 24 bases between them. The CDR3 has 16 residues. Germline CDR1 SGHNT, CDR2 YYREEE (reference sequence). The CDR3 region is CASGLAGVGAGDTQYF. CDR3 sequence (DNA): TGTGCCAGCGGACTCGCGGGGGTGGGGGCGGGTGATACGCAGTATTTT.

This chain uses TRBV6-1 with TRBJ2-1, with 7 bases aligning to TRBD2. The V gene end was trimmed by 2 bases and the J gene end by 7 bases; junction bases not matched to a gene: 17. In germline, CDR1 is MNHNS, CDR2 SASEGT. This CDR3 is 18 amino acids long. The CDR3 bases are TGTGCCAGCAGTGAAAGGGCGGGGCGGGAGAGCCTTAGGAATGAGCAGTTCTTC. It specifies CASSERAGRESLRNEQFF.

This clone was observed once. J is TRBJ2-3 and V is TRBV6-5; 13 nucleotides align to TRBD2. The CDR3 is 15 residues long. The germline V gene has CDR1 MNHEY and CDR2 SVGAGI. V lost 7 bases to trimming and J lost 5 bases; unmatched junction nucleotides: 6. The CDR3 nucleotides are TGTGCCAGCAATGCGACTAGCGGGAGGAGAGATACGCAGTATTTT. Encoded protein: CASNATSGRRDTQYF.

J is TRBJ2-5 and V is TRBV10-2; 9 bases are shared with TRBD2. The junction had 2 bases not matched to a gene; V was cut back by 0 bases and J by 0 bases. Germline V gives CDR1 WSHSY, CDR2 SAAADI. This CDR3 comprises 16 residues. Here the CDR3 DNA reads TGCGCCAGCAGTGAGTCCCAGCGGGGGGACCAAGAGACCCAGTACTTC. Translated, it gives CASSESQRGDQETQYF.

The rearrangement links TRBV28 to TRBJ2-7, with D perhaps TRBD2 (6 bases). CDR3 length: 13 amino acids. Trimming took 7 bases from V and 3 from J, leaving 13 bases between them. Germline V gene sequence: CDR1 MDHEN, CDR2 SYDVKM. The CDR3 here is CASIKTSSYEQYF. The CDR3 DNA is TGTGCCAGCATCAAAACTAGCAGCTACGAGCAGTACTTC.

The chain couples TRBV7-9 to TRBJ2-3, with D perhaps matching TRBD1 (6 bases). This CDR3 region has 15 residues. CDR1 is SEHNR, CDR2 FQNEAQ, per germline (reference sequence). With 2 bases removed from V and 0 bases from J, the gap between germline ends came to 9 bases. CDR3 sequence reads: CASSLWGPSTDTQYF. In DNA form, the CDR3 reads TGTGCCAGCAGCTTATGGGGGCCGAGCACAGATACGCAGTATTTT.

This clone showed up just a few times. V usage is TRBV28 and J usage is TRBJ1-1; 9 nucleotides line up with TRBD1. The germline V gene encodes CDR1 MDHEN and CDR2 SYDVKM. This CDR3 is 15 amino acids long. The junction had 9 bases not matched to a gene; V was cut back by 5 bases and J by 5 bases. CDR3 sequence (DNA): TGTGCCAGCAGTACCACAGGGGGCGCTGGGACTGAAGCTTTCTTT. This gives the protein CASSTTGGAGTEAFF.

The rearrangement joins TRBV7-3 to TRBJ2-5; TRBD2 aligns across 10 bases. The ends lost 8 bases at V and 3 bases at J; junction bases unmatched: 9. The germline CDR1 and CDR2 sequences are SGHTA and FQGTGA. The CDR3 contains 15 residues. The CDR3 loop is CASGSSGGAEETQYF. The CDR3 DNA sequence: TGTGCCAGCGGCTCGAGCGGGGGGGCTGAAGAGACCCAGTACTTC.

The rearrangement uses TRBV6-5 and TRBJ2-7; 7 bases fit TRBD1. The trim removed 0 bases at V and 6 bases at J, leaving 5 bases unmatched. The CDR3 loop spans 14 amino acids. CDR1 and CDR2 (germline): MNHEY, SVGAGI. The chain's CDR3 is CASSYSRQGGEQYF. In DNA form, the CDR3 reads TGTGCCAGCAGTTACTCAAGACAGGGTGGCGAGCAGTACTTC.

This chain connects TRBV5-1 to TRBJ2-1; 10 positions agree with TRBD2. Germline V gene lookup returns CDR1 SGHRS and CDR2 YFSETQ. With V trimmed by 0 bases and J by 4 bases, 4 bases remained unmatched. CDR3 length equals 16 residues. CDR3 coding DNA: TGCGCCAGCAGCTTGGGACTAGCGGGCGAGTACAATGAGCAGTTCTTC. Translation: CASSLGLAGEYNEQFF.

The chain is built from TRBV28 and TRBJ1-2, with 11 bases lining up with TRBD1. The germline gives CDR1 MDHEN, CDR2 SYDVKM. The CDR3 is 12 amino acids. The ends lost 6 bases at V and 8 bases at J; junction bases unmatched: 2. The CDR3 nucleotides are TGTGCCAGCAGCCGGACAGGGGGCGGCTACACCTTC. It is translated as CASSRTGGGYTF.

V is TRBV28 and J is TRBJ1-3, with D unresolved. V lost 5 bases, J lost 0 bases, and 14 bases lay in between. This CDR3 is 16 amino acids long. Germline lookup yields CDR1 MDHEN and CDR2 SYDVKM. For the CDR3, the DNA is TGTGCCAGCAGTAATGCGGCAGTTGGCTCTGGAAACACCATATATTTT. Its protein is CASSNAAVGSGNTIYF.

V gene TRBV11-3 combines with J gene TRBJ2-3; TRBD1 matches at 9 bases. V shed 5 bases and J 1 base; nucleotides not matched to a gene: 4. The CDR3 length is 15 residues. The germline gives CDR1 SGHNT, CDR2 YENEEA. The CDR3 coding sequence is TGTGCCAGCAGCGCGGGACAGGGTGGCACAGATACGCAGTATTTT. Translating it yields CASSAGQGGTDTQYF.

The chain joins TRBV18 to TRBJ1-2; 10 nucleotides match TRBD1. Germline CDR1 is KGHSH and CDR2 is LQKENI. V trimming: 2 bases; J trimming: 4 bases; junction bases outside the gene matches: 13. The CDR3 spans 18 residues. CDR3 coding DNA: TGTGCCAGCTCACCAGAATCCACCGGGACAGGGGAGTCCTATGGCTACACCTTC. It specifies CASSPESTGTGESYGYTF.

The V call is TRBV18, the J call TRBJ1-6, with 7 bases identical to TRBD1. CDR3 length: 21 residues. The germline V gene encodes CDR1 KGHSH and CDR2 LQKENI. The V gene end was trimmed by 3 bases and the J gene end by 0 bases; junction bases not matched to a gene: 17. This CDR3 is CASSPRDSVFHPSSYNSPLHF. CDR3 nucleotide sequence: TGTGCCAGCTCACCGCGGGACAGTGTCTTCCACCCGAGCTCCTATAATTCACCCCTCCACTTT.

V is TRBV11-2 and J is TRBJ2-5; D is possibly TRBD2 (5 bases). The CDR3 has 13 residues. CDR1 and CDR2 (germline): SGHAT, FQNNGV. Between the trimmed V and J ends, which lost 5 bases and 5 bases, there was a span of 12 bases. The CDR3 DNA reads TGTGCCAGCAGCGTGCGGGTGGATGAGACCCAGTACTTC. Its translation is CASSVRVDETQYF.